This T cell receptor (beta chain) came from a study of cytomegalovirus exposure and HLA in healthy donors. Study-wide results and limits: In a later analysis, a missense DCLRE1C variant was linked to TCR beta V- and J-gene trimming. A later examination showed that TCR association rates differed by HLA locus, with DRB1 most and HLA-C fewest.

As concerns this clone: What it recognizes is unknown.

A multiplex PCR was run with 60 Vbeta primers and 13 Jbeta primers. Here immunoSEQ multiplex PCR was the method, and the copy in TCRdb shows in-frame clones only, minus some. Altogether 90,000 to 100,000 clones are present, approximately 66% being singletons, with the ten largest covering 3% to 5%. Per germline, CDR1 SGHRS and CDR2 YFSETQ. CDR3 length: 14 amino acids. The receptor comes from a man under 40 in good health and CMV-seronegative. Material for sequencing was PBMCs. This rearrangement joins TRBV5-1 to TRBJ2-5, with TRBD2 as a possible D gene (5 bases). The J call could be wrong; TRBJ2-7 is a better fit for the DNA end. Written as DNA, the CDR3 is TGCGCCAGCAGCTTGGAGGGAGTAAAGGACGAGCAGTACTTC. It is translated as CASSLEGVKDEQYF.